The 9 T cell receptor beta chains listed next were all sequenced from one sample in a study of cytomegalovirus exposure and HLA in healthy donors. Only in-frame clones appear in the TCRdb table, and some are missing; sequencing was by immunoSEQ multiplex PCR. Here the sample spans under 100,000 clones, approximately 96% being singletons. The sequencing sample was made of PBMCs. These receptors came from a man between 18 and 35 years old in good health and CMV-seronegative.

The rearrangement joins TRBV18 to TRBJ2-2; the D is unclear. CDR1 is KGHSH, CDR2 LQKENI, per germline. This CDR3 has 15 amino acids. With 2 bases removed from V and 6 bases from J, the gap between germline ends came to 13 bases. CDR3: CASSPNSLSAGELFF. The DNA for the CDR3 is TGTGCCAGCTCACCAAACAGTTTGTCCGCCGGGGAGCTGTTTTTT.

The V gene is TRBV27, the J gene TRBJ2-3; tentative D call: TRBD1 (5 bases). Trimming took off 1 base at V and 3 bases at J, with 17 bases between the two ends. The CDR3 length is 17 residues. CDR1 MNHEY and CDR2 SMNVEV come from the germline V gene (reference sequence). The CDR3 DNA reads as TGTGCCAGCAGTTTATTTTTTGGGCAGGGCGTGACAGATACGCAGTATTTT. Translating it yields CASSLFFGQGVTDTQYF.

The V gene is TRBV6-1, the J gene TRBJ1-2; TRBD1 matches 10 bases. The V and J ends lost 6 bases and 8 bases, in that order; junction bases with no gene match: 6. CDR1 MNHNS and CDR2 SASEGT come from the germline V gene. The CDR3 extends over 13 amino acids. The CDR3 reads CASRATGGWGYTF. CDR3 nucleotide sequence: TGTGCCAGCAGGGCGACAGGGGGCTGGGGCTACACCTTC.

V is TRBV4-1 and J is TRBJ2-7, with 10 bases that match TRBD1. Trimming took 4 bases from V and 3 from J; bases not matched to a gene: 6. Germline CDR1 and CDR2: MGHRA and YSYEKL. The CDR3 covers 15 residues. The CDR3 DNA reads as TGCGCCAGCAGCCTTCGGACAGGGGGGAACTACGAGCAGTACTTC. This gives the protein CASSLRTGGNYEQYF.

The chain carries TRBV9 and TRBJ1-4; 7 nucleotides agree with TRBD1. V gave up 3 bases and J gave up 4 bases; unmatched junction bases: 6. This CDR3 is 15 amino acids long. Germline loops: CDR1 SGDLS, CDR2 YYNGEE. CDR3 bases: TGTGCCAGCAGCGCCGATGGACAGGTTAATGAAAAACTGTTTTTT. It yields the protein CASSADGQVNEKLFF.

The chain has TRBV7-9 and TRBJ1-2; 10 positions match TRBD1. The V segment lost 1 base and the J segment 6 bases; nucleotides outside the gene matches: 2. The germline CDR1 and CDR2 sequences are SEHNR and FQNEAQ (reference sequence). There are 14 residues in the CDR3. CDR3 sequence reads: CASSLGTGGNGYTF. The CDR3 DNA is TGTGCCAGCAGCTTAGGGACAGGGGGAAATGGCTACACCTTC.

The rearrangement links TRBV10-1 to TRBJ2-7; D remains unclear. CDR3 size: 14 residues. Trimming cost V 3 bases and J 2 bases, with 11 bases left between them. Germline CDR1 is WNHNN and CDR2 is SYGVQD (reference sequence). The CDR3 DNA reads as TGCGCCAGCAGTGATCACGGTTCTCCCTACGAGCAGTACTTC. As protein: CASSDHGSPYEQYF.

This chain uses TRBV19 with TRBJ1-1; 7 nucleotides align to TRBD1. The CDR3 has 14 amino acids. Germline V gene lookup returns CDR1 LNHDA and CDR2 SQIVND (reference sequence). V lost 5 bases, J lost 1 base, and 4 bases stayed unmatched. CDR3: CASSARDRNTEAFF. The CDR3 DNA follows: TGTGCCAGTAGTGCCCGGGACAGGAACACTGAAGCTTTCTTT.

This chain links TRBV5-1 with TRBJ2-1; 11 bases fit TRBD2. CDR3 size: 18 residues. Germline values: CDR1 SGHRS, CDR2 YFSETQ. V trimming: 0 bases; J trimming: 7 bases; junction bases outside the gene matches: 12. The CDR3 here is CASSLGRTLAGVKNEQFF. The CDR3 DNA reads TGCGCCAGCAGCTTGGGGCGTACACTAGCGGGAGTGAAGAATGAGCAGTTCTTC. Variable domain in full (rest from reference TRBV5-1 and TRBJ2-1): KAGVTQTPRYLIKTRGQQVTLSCSPISGHRSVSWYQQTPGQGLQFLFEYFSETQRNKGNFPGRFSGRQFSNSRSEMNVSTLELGDSALYLCASSLGRTLAGVKNEQFFGPGTRLTVL.